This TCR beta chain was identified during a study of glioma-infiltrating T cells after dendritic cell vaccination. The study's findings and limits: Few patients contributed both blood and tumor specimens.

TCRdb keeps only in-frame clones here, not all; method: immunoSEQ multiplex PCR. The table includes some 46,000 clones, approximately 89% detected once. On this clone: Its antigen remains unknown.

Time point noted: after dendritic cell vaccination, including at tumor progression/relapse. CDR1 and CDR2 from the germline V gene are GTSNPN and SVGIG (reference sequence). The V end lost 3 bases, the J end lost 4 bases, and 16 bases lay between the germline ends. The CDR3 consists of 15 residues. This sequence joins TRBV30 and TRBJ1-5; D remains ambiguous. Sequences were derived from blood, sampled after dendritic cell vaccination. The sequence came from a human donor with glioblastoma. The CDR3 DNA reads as TGTGCCTGGAGCTCACTACGACCGCGGAATCAGCCCCAGCATTTT. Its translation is CAWSSLRPRNQPQHF.